This entry lists 16 T cell receptor beta chains sequenced from one sample in a study of T-cell memory formation after mild COVID-19. Each CDR3 protein is one row after TCRdb ran MiXCR on the 5' RACE reads. The table records more than 120,000 distinct CDR3 sequences, about 19% of them present only once. Sequences were obtained from PBMCs or a T cell subset sorted from them (not recorded which). Receptors were obtained from an adult woman who had mild COVID-19 (a few samples of this study predate the infection). Cell type and time point are not known.

The J gene is TRBJ2-5, the V gene TRBV4-2; possible D gene TRBD2, 5 bases. This CDR3 contains 15 residues. The V end lost 0 bases, the J end lost 3 bases, and 11 bases lay between the germline ends. In germline, CDR1 is LGHNA, CDR2 YNFKEQ. DNA for the CDR3: TGTGCCAGCAGCCAAGAGGGCGGGCGGAAAGAGACCCAGTACTTC. It yields the protein CASSQEGGRKETQYF.

This rearrangement joins TRBV7-2 to TRBJ2-1; 8 bases align to TRBD2. There are 17 residues in the CDR3. Germline CDR1 is SGHTA and CDR2 is FQGNSA. The ends lost 0 bases at V and 6 bases at J; junction bases unmatched: 10. The DNA of the CDR3 is TGTGCCAGCAGCTTAGCCCGACTAGCGATCAAGGGCAATGAGCAGTTCTTC. It encodes CASSLARLAIKGNEQFF. Full variable domain (outside the CDR3, taken from reference TRBV7-2 and TRBJ2-1): GAGVSQSPSNKVTEKGKDVELRCDPISGHTALYWYRQSLGQGLEFLIYFQGNSAPDKSGLPSDRFSAERTGGSVSTLTIQRTQQEDSAVYLCASSLARLAIKGNEQFFGPGTRLTVL.

V is TRBV29-1 and J is TRBJ2-3; no definite D call. V lost 2 bases to trimming and J lost 4 bases, with 13 bases between them. Germline V gene sequence: CDR1 SQVTM, CDR2 ANQGSEA. This CDR3 spans 14 amino acids. Here the CDR3 reads CSVETGESPDTQYF. CDR3 DNA sequence: TGCAGCGTTGAAACGGGCGAAAGCCCAGATACGCAGTATTTT.

The J gene is TRBJ2-5, the V gene TRBV3-1; D is possibly TRBD1 (5 bases). CDR3 length: 17 residues. V lost 1 base, J lost 5 bases, and 20 bases lay in between. CDR1 and CDR2 from the germline V gene are LGHDT and YNNKEL (reference sequence). The chain's CDR3 is CASSQGGRHFRQETQYF. CDR3 DNA sequence: TGTGCCAGCAGCCAAGGGGGCAGACATTTTCGTCAGGAGACCCAGTACTTC.

The table lists this clonotype with a few counts. The CDR3 DNA reads TGTGCCAGCAGGCCGGGACCCAGCTCCTACGAGCAGTACTTC. This codes for CASRPGPSSYEQYF. The chain recombines TRBV6-1 with TRBJ2-7; tentatively, D is TRBD1 or TRBD2 (5 bases each). From germline, CDR1 is MNHNS and CDR2 SASEGT. V shed 6 bases and J shed 0 bases, with 12 bases lying between them. The length of the CDR3 is 14 residues.

The table lists this clonotype with a few counts. V usage is TRBV24-1 and J usage is TRBJ2-3; 12 nucleotides match TRBD2. CDR3 length: 18 amino acids. Germline assignment: CDR1 KGHDR and CDR2 SFDVKD. The V gene end was trimmed by 3 bases and the J gene end by 5 bases; junction bases not matched to a gene: 11. The CDR3 bases are TGTGCCACCAGTGATCTTCAGACTAGCGGGAGTGTTTTAGATACGCAGTATTTT. This sequence encodes CATSDLQTSGSVLDTQYF.

This clonotype occurred a few times. V is TRBV6-5 and J is TRBJ2-7; the D call may be TRBD1 or TRBD2 (5 bases each). Per germline, CDR1 MNHEY and CDR2 SVGAGI. CDR3 length equals 15 residues. V lost 0 bases to trimming and J lost 6 bases, with 15 bases between them. DNA for the CDR3: TGTGCCAGCAGTTACTCATGGGGGTATGTTGGCGAGCAGTACTTC. It codes for CASSYSWGYVGEQYF.

This clonotype was counted only a few times. The V gene is TRBV6-6, the J gene TRBJ2-3, with 7 bases aligning to TRBD2. Germline V gene lookup returns CDR1 MNHNY and CDR2 SVGAGI (reference sequence). V lost 6 bases to trimming and J lost 5 bases; unmatched junction nucleotides: 11. The CDR3 consists of 15 residues. CDR3 in DNA: TGTGCCAGCAGATTACCAGCGGGAAGCGTAGATACGCAGTATTTT. It specifies CASRLPAGSVDTQYF.

This clonotype was detected only a few times. This rearrangement joins TRBV5-1 to TRBJ2-3; the D is unclear. The CDR3 is 13 amino acids. Germline V lookup: CDR1 SGHRS, CDR2 YFSETQ. Trimming removed 4 bases from V and 6 bases from J, with 12 bases in between. The CDR3 DNA is TGCGCCAGCAGCGGGCTTTACGGGGATACGCAGTATTTT. The encoded protein is CASSGLYGDTQYF.

The CDR3 bases are TGTGCCACTATCCGGGACAGTCCCCTCGGGGCCAACGTCCTGACTTTC. Its translation is CATIRDSPLGANVLTF. The chain has TRBV6-5 and TRBJ2-6, with 7 bases matching TRBD1. The CDR3 is 16 amino acids. V lost 10 bases, J lost 4 bases, and 13 bases stayed unmatched. Germline lookup yields CDR1 MNHEY and CDR2 SVGAGI.

The chain joins TRBV11-1 to TRBJ2-1; D is undetermined. V lost 0 bases to trimming and J lost 5 bases, with 14 bases between them. Germline lookup yields CDR1 SGHAT and CDR2 FQDESV (reference sequence). The CDR3 has 16 residues. The CDR3 sequence is CASSLALGRSNNEQFF. The CDR3 DNA sequence: TGTGCCAGCAGCTTAGCTCTGGGCCGGAGCAACAATGAGCAGTTCTTC.

CDR3 residues: CASSREAGTASSGNTIYF. The CDR3 coding sequence is TGCGCCAGCAGTAGAGAGGCCGGGACCGCGAGCTCTGGAAACACCATATATTTT. This sequence joins TRBV5-1 and TRBJ1-3; D possibly corresponds to TRBD1 (5 bases). CDR1 SGHRS and CDR2 YFSETQ come from the germline V gene. The CDR3 loop spans 18 amino acids. Trimming removed 5 bases from V and 0 bases from J, with 21 bases in between.

This clonotype showed up many times. The chain carries TRBV18 and TRBJ1-1, with 8 bases that match TRBD1. Losses at the gene ends were 3 bases for V and 2 bases for J; bases not matched to a gene: 2. The CDR3 extends over 14 amino acids. CDR1 is KGHSH and CDR2 is LQKENI in the germline V gene. The DNA for the CDR3 is TGTGCCAGCTCACCGGACAGGGTCAACACTGAAGCTTTCTTT. Its translation is CASSPDRVNTEAFF.

The chain recombines TRBV4-2 with TRBJ2-2; D may be TRBD1 or TRBD2 (5 bases each). Germline values: CDR1 LGHNA, CDR2 YNFKEQ. The CDR3 is 16 amino acids. V shed 0 bases and J shed 7 bases, with 15 bases lying between them. The CDR3 region is CASSQDLGVSVGELFF. CDR3 coding DNA: TGTGCCAGCAGCCAAGATCTGGGGGTCTCAGTCGGGGAGCTGTTTTTT.

With respect to this clonotype: Sequence at one end of the junction differs from germline and may be a read error. The chain couples TRBV7-8 to TRBJ1-5; TRBD1 agrees at 10 bases. The CDR3 is 17 residues long. Per germline, CDR1 SGHVS and CDR2 FQNEAQ. The CDR3, as DNA: TGTGCCATCAGCTTAGATTCCGGGACAGGGGTTTACCAGCCCCAGCATTTT. Translated: CAISLDSGTGVYQPQHF.

The V and J genes are TRBV12-3 or TRBV12-4 and TRBJ1-2; weak D call: TRBD1 (5 bases). The CDR3 contains 13 residues. V was cut by 6 bases and J by 9 bases, with 17 bases left in between. The CDR3: CASRPYGDESYTF. The CDR3 DNA reads as TGTGCCAGCAGACCCTACGGGGACGAGAGCTACACCTTC.